A selection of T cell receptor beta chains follows, all from one sample in a study of identical twins. TCRdb reprocessed the 5' RACE reads via MiXCR and lists one record per CDR3 protein. The sample includes around 680,000 distinct CDR3 sequences, 8.5% to 9% of them seen just once. These same data were also listed under a study on yellow fever vaccine responses in identical twins.

Input material: PBMCs. The receptor source for this set is a woman under 30 in good health. Both conserved end residues are part of each CDR3. Fields, in order: J gene, V gene, D gene, clone size, CDR3 DNA, CDR3 protein. D genes are given only for firm matches. The size entry is marked missing in some rows and otherwise reads once, few, many or a size class.

TRBJ2-2,TRBV20-1,-,-,TGCAGTGCTAACAGGGTGAACACCGGGGAGCTGTTTTTT,CSANRVNTGELFF
TRBJ2-1,TRBV3-1,TRBD2,many,TGTGCCAGCAGCCAAGCTAGCGGGAGGGCCAATGAGCAGTTCTTC,CASSQASGRANEQFF
TRBJ2-5,TRBV5-4,TRBD1,many,TGTGCCAGCAGCTCCCAGACAGGGTGGAAAGAGACCCAGTACTTC,CASSSQTGWKETQYF
TRBJ2-1,TRBV20-1,-,-,TGCCCCGTCGGGAATGAGCAGTTCTTC,CPVGNEQFF
TRBJ2-7,TRBV12-3/TRBV12-4,-,few,TGTGCCAGCAGTTTGCAGGTCACCTCCTACGAGCAGTACTTC,CASSLQVTSYEQYF
TRBJ2-3,TRBV7-9,-,few,TGTGCCAGCACCCGGTCAGATACGCAGTATTTT,CASTRSDTQYF
TRBJ2-7,TRBV7-8,TRBD1,few,TGTGCCAGCAGCCCCCCAGACAGGGGCGATATTTCCTACGAGCAGTACTTC,CASSPPDRGDISYEQYF
TRBJ2-2,TRBV5-1,-,few,TGCGCCAGCAGCTCGTTCGTCGGCGGGGAGCTGTTTTTT,CASSSFVGGELFF
TRBJ2-1,TRBV3-1,-,few,TGTGCCAGCAGCCAAGTTTGGGGGGGCTTGGTCAATGAGCAGTTCTTC,CASSQVWGGLVNEQFF
TRBJ2-3,TRBV10-3,TRBD2,many,TGTGCCATCGCCGGGACTAGCCTCCCAGATACGCAGTATTTT,CAIAGTSLPDTQYF
TRBJ1-5,TRBV7-9,TRBD1,many,TGTGCCAGCAGCTCTACAGGGGATTTTCAGCCCCAGCATTTT,CASSSTGDFQPQHF
TRBJ1-6,TRBV9,TRBD1,-,TGTGCCAGCAGCCCCGGGACAGGGCATAATTCACCCCTCCACTTT,CASSPGTGHNSPLHF
TRBJ2-7,TRBV12-3/TRBV12-4,-,many,TGTGCCAGCAGATCCGGGACGCTGGTTATGTCCGAGCAGTACTTC,CASRSGTLVMSEQYF
TRBJ2-1,TRBV3-1,TRBD2,few,TGTGCCAGCAGCCCGGGGACTAGCGGGGGGTTCGATGAGCAGTTCTTC,CASSPGTSGGFDEQFF
TRBJ1-4,TRBV20-1,-,-,TGCAGTGTAACAGAACGCGGGGGAGGTAATGAAAAACTGTTTTTT,CSVTERGGGNEKLFF
TRBJ2-5,TRBV7-6,-,few,TGTGCCAGCAGCTCATCCCCTAGTTTGGAGACCCAGTACTTC,CASSSSPSLETQYF
TRBJ2-4,TRBV11-1,-,few,TGTGCCAGCAGCTCTGTCGGGCCCACTATAGAAGCCAAAAACATTCAGTACTTC,CASSSVGPTIEAKNIQYF
TRBJ1-1,TRBV6-2/TRBV6-3,TRBD1,-,TGTGCCAGCAGTGCCCAACTGGGACAGGGAGGTAACACTGAAGCTTTCTTT,CASSAQLGQGGNTEAFF
TRBJ2-1,TRBV6-2/TRBV6-3,TRBD1,many,TGTGCCAGCAGTTCGGACAGGACCTACAATGAGCAGTTCTTC,CASSSDRTYNEQFF
TRBJ1-2,TRBV6-6,-,-,TGTGCCAGCAGTTACCAGTCCCATCCTGGCTACACCTTC,CASSYQSHPGYTF
TRBJ2-7,TRBV7-2,-,many,TGTGCCAGCAGCGCCATCGGGACTCAGCAGTACTTC,CASSAIGTQQYF
TRBJ2-1,TRBV7-9,-,many,TGTGCCAGCAGCCAAGAGAGGGACCCAACCCCCGAGCAGTTCTTC,CASSQERDPTPEQFF
TRBJ2-2,TRBV4-1,TRBD2,few,TGCGCCAGCAGCCAAGTGTCCATTTTCGGACTAGCGTCCGGGGAGCTGTTTTTT,CASSQVSIFGLASGELFF